One sample yielded the 28 T cell receptor beta chains listed below, sequenced in a study of blood T cell repertoires in COVID-19 (dated by TCRdb to 2018 to 2021). Library preparation employed the immunoSEQ multiplex PCR assay. This is the immuneACCESS table as TCRdb keeps it, with only in-frame sequences that have V and J called. A part of the clones is gone; compared with another copy, unresolved V genes explain less than half, and the rest is unexplained. The sample profile shows around 250,000 clones; 80% to 85% of them were found once. Clones ranked in the top ten supply around 3.5% of the sample. Material for sequencing was peripheral blood. These TCRs come from a woman aged 18-29 years with acute or convalescent COVID-19.

This clone showed up just once. The chain couples TRBV14 to TRBJ2-7, with 11 positions matching TRBD1. The CDR3 covers 17 residues. The V gene end was trimmed by 6 bases and the J gene end by 1 base; junction bases not matched to a gene: 11. Germline V gene sequence: CDR1 SGHDN, CDR2 FVKESK. This CDR3 is CASSPDRGRGVSYEQYF. CDR3 nucleotide sequence: TGTGCCAGCAGTCCGGACAGGGGGCGCGGGGTTTCCTACGAGCAGTACTTC.

V is TRBV3-1 (or the pseudogene TRBV3-2) and J is TRBJ2-7; D is possibly TRBD1 (6 bases). The germline V and J ends were trimmed by 2 bases and 0 bases, with 8 bases remaining between them. Germline loops: CDR1 LGHDT, CDR2 YNNKEL (reference sequence). The CDR3 runs to 14 residues. DNA for the CDR3: TGTGCCAGCAGCCAAACAGGGAGCTCCTACGAGCAGTACTTC. Translated, it gives CASSQTGSSYEQYF.

The table lists this clone with a few counts. In nucleotides, the CDR3 is TGCGCCAGCAGCCCTGGACTGGACCACACCGGGGAGCTGTTTTTT. This gives the protein CASSPGLDHTGELFF. The V call is TRBV4-3, the J call TRBJ2-2; possible D gene TRBD2, 5 bases. The V end was cut by 4 bases, the J end by 3 bases, with 12 bases between. Germline V gives CDR1 LGHNA, CDR2 YSLEER. The CDR3 has 15 amino acids.

V and J are TRBV7-6 and TRBJ1-6; the D gene is possibly TRBD1 (6 bases). V lost 2 bases, J lost 5 bases, and 10 bases lay in between. CDR1 and CDR2 (germline): SGHVS, FNYEAQ. The CDR3 sequence is 15 residues long. CDR3 protein: CASSLLQGHNSPLHF. CDR3 sequence (DNA): TGTGCCAGCAGCTTATTACAGGGTCATAATTCACCCCTCCACTTT.

V usage is TRBV4-3 and J usage is TRBJ1-6; 8 bases fit TRBD1. V was pared by 0 bases and J by 10 bases, with 8 bases of the junction left unmatched. Germline CDR1 reads LGHNA; CDR2 reads YSLEER. There are 16 residues in the CDR3. The CDR3 DNA follows: TGCGCCAGCAGCCAAGATCCCAGGGGGCTTGGGTCACCCCTCCACTTT. Amino acids: CASSQDPRGLGSPLHF.

This chain uses TRBV6-2 or TRBV6-3 with TRBJ1-2, with 10 bases matching TRBD1. The CDR3 sequence is 15 residues long. CDR1 MNHEY and CDR2 SVGEGT come from the germline V gene. V shed 3 bases, J shed 7 bases, and the junction held 8 bases outside the gene matches. CDR3 amino acids: CASSYTGQGVTGYTF. CDR3 DNA sequence: TGTGCCAGCAGTTATACTGGACAGGGGGTAACTGGCTACACCTTC.

By sample fraction, this clone is medium-sized. The chain has TRBV7-2 and TRBJ2-7; TRBD2 might be the D (6 bases). The germline CDR1 and CDR2 sequences are SGHTA and FQGNSA. The CDR3 is made up of 15 amino acids. V dropped 1 base and J dropped 2 bases, with 12 bases sitting between them. CDR3 in amino acids: CASSLDSSGAYEQYF. The CDR3 bases are TGTGCCAGCAGCTTAGATAGTAGCGGTGCCTACGAGCAGTACTTC.

This clone was detected once. The CDR3 loop is CASSLDGGNFYNEQFF. As DNA, the CDR3 is TGTGCCAGCAGCTTAGATGGAGGGAACTTCTACAATGAGCAGTTCTTC. The chain carries TRBV11-3 and TRBJ2-1; D is possibly TRBD2 (6 bases). Trimming shortened V by 0 bases and J by 3 bases, and 12 bases separated the two germline ends. Germline V lookup: CDR1 SGHNT, CDR2 YENEEA. The CDR3 sequence is 16 residues long.

The rearrangement uses TRBV9 and TRBJ2-1; 9 bases are shared with TRBD2. Germline assignment: CDR1 SGDLS and CDR2 YYNGEE. The CDR3 runs 16 residues. V lost 0 bases to trimming and J lost 8 bases; unmatched junction nucleotides: 9. DNA for the CDR3: TGTGCCAGCAGCGTAGAGGTAGCGGGAGTTTCGCATGAGCAGTTCTTC. Protein: CASSVEVAGVSHEQFF.

V and J are TRBV19 and TRBJ1-5; TRBD1 might be the D (6 bases). The V gene's germline CDR1 is LNHDA and CDR2 SQIVND (reference sequence). This CDR3 is built from 14 residues. V was cut by 3 bases and J by 3 bases, with 9 bases left in between. CDR3 DNA sequence: TGTGCCAGTAGTATCCGACAGGACAATCAGCCCCAGCATTTT. Encoded protein: CASSIRQDNQPQHF.

The chain recombines TRBV7-8 with TRBJ1-4, with a tentative D call TRBD1 (6 bases). Germline lookup yields CDR1 SGHVS and CDR2 FQNEAQ. This CDR3 spans 18 amino acids. Trimming stripped 1 base from V and 8 bases from J, with 23 bases between. The CDR3 here is CASSLGRSLRGALEKLFF. The CDR3 nucleotides are TGTGCCAGCAGCTTAGGGAGATCATTGCGGGGGGCATTGGAAAAACTGTTTTTT.

This chain joins TRBV7-9 and TRBJ2-7; TRBD1 matches 9 bases. CDR1 and CDR2 from the germline V gene are SEHNR and FQNEAQ (reference sequence). After removal of 3 bases from V and 4 bases from J, the junction contained 4 bases not matched to a gene. This CDR3 contains 14 residues. CDR3 sequence: CASSLVDRGYEQYF. The CDR3, as DNA: TGTGCCAGCAGCTTGGTGGACAGGGGTTACGAGCAGTACTTC.

The V gene is TRBV29-1, the J gene TRBJ1-5; D is undetermined. The CDR3 has 12 amino acids. V was cut by 4 bases and J by 2 bases, with 6 bases left in between. The germline V gene has CDR1 SQVTM and CDR2 ANQGSEA. This CDR3 is CSVVSGNQPQHF. Here the CDR3 DNA reads TGCAGCGTTGTGAGTGGCAATCAGCCCCAGCATTTT.

The V gene is TRBV14, the J gene TRBJ2-1, with 8 positions matching TRBD1. V gave up 4 bases and J gave up 9 bases; unmatched junction bases: 5. The germline V gene encodes CDR1 SGHDN and CDR2 FVKESK. There are 13 residues in the CDR3. The DNA for the CDR3 is TGTGCCAGCAGCCTATCAGGGGGCGGTGAGCAGTTCTTC. Its protein product is CASSLSGGGEQFF.

This rearrangement joins TRBV28 to TRBJ1-1, with TRBD1 matching 7 bases. The length of the CDR3 is 14 residues. V shed 5 bases and J 0 bases; nucleotides not matched to a gene: 3. Per germline, CDR1 MDHEN and CDR2 SYDVKM. Here the CDR3 reads CASSRQGVNTEAFF. The CDR3, as DNA: TGTGCCAGCAGTCGACAGGGAGTGAACACTGAAGCTTTCTTT.

V and J are TRBV2 and TRBJ2-4; TRBD1 matches 8 bases. The length of the CDR3 is 14 residues. Trimming cost V 8 bases and J 7 bases; bases outside gene matches: 10. Germline V CDR1 and CDR2: SNHLY, FYNNEI. This CDR3 reads CASWQGAFWNIQYF. DNA of the CDR3: TGTGCCAGCTGGCAGGGGGCATTTTGGAACATTCAGTACTTC.

The chain uses TRBV5-6 and TRBJ2-3, with TRBD2 as a possible D gene (7 bases). The CDR3 contains 17 residues. Germline V gene lookup returns CDR1 SGHDT and CDR2 YYEEEE. Between the trimmed V and J ends, which lost 5 bases and 6 bases, there was a span of 25 bases. CDR3 sequence: CASSSPGGGPLADTQYF. CDR3 coding DNA: TGTGCCAGCAGTTCTCCGGGGGGCGGACCTTTAGCGGATACGCAGTATTTT.

The chain has TRBV6-6 and TRBJ2-7, with D possibly TRBD1 on 6 matching bases. The CDR3 consists of 14 residues. Per the germline V gene, CDR1 is MNHNY and CDR2 is SVGAGI (reference sequence). Trimming shortened V by 6 bases and J by 5 bases, and 17 bases separated the two germline ends. CDR3 sequence (DNA): TGTGCCAGCAGCTTTGGAAGGGGGATCCACGAGCAGTACTTC. As protein: CASSFGRGIHEQYF.

V usage is TRBV24-1 and J usage is TRBJ2-3, with 7 bases identical to TRBD2. CDR1 is KGHDR and CDR2 is SFDVKD in the germline V gene. This CDR3 comprises 15 residues. V dropped 10 bases and J dropped 3; count of bases not matched to a gene: 12. For the CDR3, the DNA is TGTGCCACACGATTCGGACTAGAGGTAACAGATACGCAGTATTTT. Its translation: CATRFGLEVTDTQYF.

The rearrangement uses TRBV30 and TRBJ1-1; tentative D call: TRBD1 (5 bases). V shed 0 bases and J shed 3 bases, with 11 bases lying between them. Germline loops: CDR1 GTSNPN, CDR2 SVGIG (reference sequence). The CDR3 has 14 residues. The CDR3 DNA sequence: TGTGCCTGGAGTGTAGGGACTAGAGACACTGAAGCTTTCTTT. As protein: CAWSVGTRDTEAFF.

V usage is TRBV28 and J usage is TRBJ2-7; 8 positions agree with TRBD1. With 5 bases clipped from V and 3 bases from J, the junction kept 0 bases outside the gene matches. The CDR3 is made up of 12 amino acids. Looked up from germline, CDR1 is MDHEN and CDR2 is SYDVKM. The CDR3 nucleotides read TGTGCCAGCAGTGACAGGGGCTACGAGCAGTACTTC. It is translated as CASSDRGYEQYF.

This chain links TRBV5-6 with TRBJ1-3, with D perhaps matching TRBD1 (6 bases). Germline V gene sequence: CDR1 SGHDT, CDR2 YYEEEE. The CDR3 is 16 residues long. Trimming took 5 bases from V and 0 from J, leaving 15 bases between them. CDR3 protein: CASSQPGHLSGNTIYF. In DNA, the CDR3 is TGTGCCAGCAGTCAACCGGGACACCTCTCTGGAAACACCATATATTTT.

The table lists this clone with many counts. V gene TRBV3-1 (or the pseudogene TRBV3-2) combines with J gene TRBJ2-3; 11 positions agree with TRBD2. CDR3 size: 17 residues. Germline values: CDR1 LGHDT, CDR2 YNNKEL (reference sequence). Trimming removed 4 bases from V and 5 bases from J; junction bases left unmatched: 11. The CDR3 DNA follows: TGTGCCAGCAGCCCAAGTCAACTAGCGGGAGTAATAGATACGCAGTATTTT. Encoded protein: CASSPSQLAGVIDTQYF.

This chain joins TRBV27 and TRBJ1-1; the D gene is possibly TRBD1 (5 bases). Trimming removed 2 bases from V and 4 bases from J, with 14 bases in between. The CDR3 is made up of 15 amino acids. Germline CDR1 MNHEY, CDR2 SMNVEV (reference sequence). CDR3 nucleotides: TGTGCCAGCAGTTTAGGTCCAGGGCTGGGCACTGAAGCTTTCTTT. This encodes CASSLGPGLGTEAFF.

The rearrangement links TRBV6-2 or TRBV6-3 to TRBJ1-3; D may be TRBD1 (5 bases). Trimming cost V 2 bases and J 1 base, with 18 bases left between them. This CDR3 has 18 amino acids. Germline V gene data show CDR1 as MNHEY and CDR2 as SVGEGT. The chain's CDR3 is CASSYLRQGRVSGNTIYF. Here the CDR3 DNA reads TGTGCCAGCAGTTACCTCCGGCAGGGCCGAGTATCTGGAAACACCATATATTTT.

V is TRBV7-6 and J is TRBJ2-1; D is perhaps TRBD2 (5 bases). Germline assignment: CDR1 SGHVS and CDR2 FNYEAQ. The CDR3 has 17 residues. Trimming stripped 0 bases from V and 4 bases from J, with 16 bases between. CDR3 nucleotide sequence: TGTGCCAGCAGCTTAGCGTTTCGGGATTTGGGATACAATGAGCAGTTCTTC. This sequence encodes CASSLAFRDLGYNEQFF.

The table lists this clone with a few counts. The V and J genes are TRBV6-2 or TRBV6-3 and TRBJ2-1; 10 nucleotides align to TRBD1. This CDR3 has 15 residues. J was trimmed by 7 bases and V by 2 bases; bases with no gene match: 5. Looked up from germline, CDR1 is MNHEY and CDR2 is SVGEGT. The CDR3 protein is CASSYLDRGLNEQFF. For the CDR3, the DNA is TGTGCCAGCAGTTACCTTGACAGGGGGCTAAATGAGCAGTTCTTC.

V and J are TRBV11-2 and TRBJ1-2, with a weak D call TRBD1 (5 bases). CDR3 size: 14 residues. Between the trimmed V and J ends, which lost 0 bases and 4 bases, there was a span of 9 bases. Germline values: CDR1 SGHAT, CDR2 FQNNGV. DNA for the CDR3: TGTGCCAGCAGCTTAGATCAGGGAACCTATGGCTACACCTTC. Protein: CASSLDQGTYGYTF. Combining the CDR3 with reference TRBV11-2 and TRBJ1-2 gives the whole variable domain EAGVAQSPRYKIIEKRQSVAFWCNPISGHATLYWYQQILGQGPKLLIQFQNNGVVDDSQLPKDRFSAERLKGVDSTLKIQPAKLEDSAVYLCASSLDQGTYGYTFGSGTRLTVV.